The TCR beta chain under discussion was sequenced for a study of vaccination effects on CD4 cells after COVID-19. Background on the study: It was with roughly 9.5 IU/ml IL-2 and around 10 ug/ml peptides that 1.5 million to 2 million PBMC per well were cultured.

CD4+ T cells were isolated after less than 13 days of culture. Half-medium changes using IL-2 medium occurred on days 3 and 7. Study-wide points: Recruitment yielded few convalescent patients, and the study had no early post-infection timepoints. Late post-vaccination, clones induced by infection and those induced by vaccine underwent marked clonal contraction.

Regarding this clone: Its antigen is undetermined.

Some clones are missing from TCRdb's copy, which holds only in-frame ones; the method was immunoSEQ multiplex PCR. Among 32,000 or so clones listed, approximately 67% were seen once. Per the germline V gene, CDR1 is MGHDK and CDR2 is SYGVNS. The trim removed 3 bases at V and 9 bases at J, leaving 15 bases unmatched. This CDR3 contains 16 residues. The clonotype was recovered from a human donor who received a COVID-19 vaccine. The chain is built from TRBV25-1 and TRBJ2-7; 9 bases agree with TRBD1. Sequenced material: CD4+ T cells from PBMCs cultured without peptide, taken before COVID-19 vaccination. CDR3 protein: CASSDGTGTSSLRQYF. As DNA, the CDR3 is TGTGCCAGCAGTGACGGGACAGGGACATCTAGTTTACGGCAGTACTTC.